This entry concerns a single T cell receptor beta chain. Its antigen remains unidentified. The V gene's germline CDR1 is ENHRY and CDR2 SYGVKD. V shed 4 bases, J shed 0 bases, and the junction held 5 bases outside the gene matches. This CDR3 contains 15 residues. This entry comes from a study of shared clonotypes between healthy human individuals. Whole-study results and caveats: What naive subsets generally showed was a larger estimated richness than memory subsets showed. Compared with clonotypes that all four donors shared, non-shared clonotypes had lower generation probabilities.

Using immunoSEQ multiplex PCR, the repertoire was profiled, and TCRdb retains in-frame clones only, with some absent. This repertoire shows more than 2,000,000 clones, approximately 93% found once; its top ten account for about 0.37%. The chain joins TRBV10-3 to TRBJ1-1; 7 nucleotides line up with TRBD1. Sequencing was performed on naive CD4+ T cells from PBMCs. The sample's subset: CD45RA+ positively selected. The receptor comes from a man younger than 35 in good health. Some clones in this sample may be carry-over from other donors' samples. CDR3 amino acids: CAISGQGLMNTEAFF. The CDR3 region has the DNA TGTGCCATCAGTGGACAGGGCCTCATGAACACTGAAGCTTTCTTT.